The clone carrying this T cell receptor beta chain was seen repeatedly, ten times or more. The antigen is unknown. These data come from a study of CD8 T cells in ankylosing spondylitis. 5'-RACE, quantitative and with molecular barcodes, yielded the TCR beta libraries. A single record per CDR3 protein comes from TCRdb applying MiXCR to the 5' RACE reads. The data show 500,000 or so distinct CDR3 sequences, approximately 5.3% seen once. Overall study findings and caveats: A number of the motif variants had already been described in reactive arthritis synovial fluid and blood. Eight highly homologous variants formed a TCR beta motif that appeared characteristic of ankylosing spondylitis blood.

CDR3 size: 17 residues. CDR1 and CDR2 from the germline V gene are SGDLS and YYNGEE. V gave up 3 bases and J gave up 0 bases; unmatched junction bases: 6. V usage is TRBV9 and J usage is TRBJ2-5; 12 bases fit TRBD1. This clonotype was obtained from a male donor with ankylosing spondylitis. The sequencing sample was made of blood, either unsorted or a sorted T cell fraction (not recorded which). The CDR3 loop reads CASSDGTGGLYQETQYF. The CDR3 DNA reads TGTGCCAGCAGCGACGGGACAGGGGGCCTGTACCAAGAGACCCAGTACTTC.